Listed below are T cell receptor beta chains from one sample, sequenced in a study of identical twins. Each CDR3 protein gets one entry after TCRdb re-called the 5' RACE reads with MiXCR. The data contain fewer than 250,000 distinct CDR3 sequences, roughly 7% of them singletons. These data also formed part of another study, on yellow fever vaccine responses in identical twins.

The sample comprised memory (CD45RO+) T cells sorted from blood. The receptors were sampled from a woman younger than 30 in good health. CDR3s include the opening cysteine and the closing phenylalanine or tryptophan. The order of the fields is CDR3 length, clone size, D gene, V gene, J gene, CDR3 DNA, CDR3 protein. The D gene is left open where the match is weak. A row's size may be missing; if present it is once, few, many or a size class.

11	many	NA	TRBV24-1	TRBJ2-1	TGTGCCACCACCAGGGGCAGTGAGCAGTTCTTC	CATTRGSEQFF
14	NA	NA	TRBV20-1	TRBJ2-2	TGCAGTGCCGGGGGCGGGGTGGGCACCGGGGAGCTGTTTTTT	CSAGGGVGTGELFF
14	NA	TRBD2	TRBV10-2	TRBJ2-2	TGCGCCAGCAGTGGGGGAGCGGGAGTGGGGGAGCTGTTTTTT	CASSGGAGVGELFF
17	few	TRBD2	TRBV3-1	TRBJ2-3	TGTGCCAGCAGCCGAAGTGAGACTAGCGGGAGACAAGATACGCAGTATTTT	CASSRSETSGRQDTQYF
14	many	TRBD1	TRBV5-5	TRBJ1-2	TGTGCCAGCAGCTACCGGGACAGGGCTGATGGCTACACCTTC	CASSYRDRADGYTF
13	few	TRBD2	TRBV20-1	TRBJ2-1	TGCAGTGCGCCTAGCGGGGGGGAGCATGAGCAGTTCTTC	CSAPSGGEHEQFF
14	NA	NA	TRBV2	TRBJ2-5	TGTGCCAGCAGTGCGTGGAGAGCACAAGAGACCCAGTACTTC	CASSAWRAQETQYF
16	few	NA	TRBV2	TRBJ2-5	TGTGCCAGCAGTGAATCAAGGGGGGATCCACCAGAGACCCAGTACTTC	CASSESRGDPPETQYF
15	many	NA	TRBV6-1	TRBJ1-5	TGTGCCAGCAGTAAATCCAGGACAGGCAATCAGCCCCAGCATTTT	CASSKSRTGNQPQHF
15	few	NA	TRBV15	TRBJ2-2	TGTGCCACCAGCAGACGGACTGAGAACACCGGGGAGCTGTTTTTT	CATSRRTENTGELFF
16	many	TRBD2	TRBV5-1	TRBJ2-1	TGCGCCAGCAGCTCCGGACTAGCGCCAAGGGGTAATGAGCAGTTCTTC	CASSSGLAPRGNEQFF
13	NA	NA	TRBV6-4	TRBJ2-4	TGTGCCAGCAGTCGACAGGCCAAAAACATTCAGTACTTC	CASSRQAKNIQYF
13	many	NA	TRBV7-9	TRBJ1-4	TGTGCCAGCAGCCTGGACGTGGGTGAAAAACTGTTTTTT	CASSLDVGEKLFF
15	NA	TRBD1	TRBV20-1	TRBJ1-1	TGCAGTGCTAGAGATTGGGGACAGGGTTTGGGTGAAGCTTTCTTT	CSARDWGQGLGEAFF
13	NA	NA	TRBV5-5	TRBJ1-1	TGTGCCAGCAAGTCACTTATGAACACTGAAGCTTTCTTT	CASKSLMNTEAFF
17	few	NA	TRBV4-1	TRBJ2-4	TGCGCCAGCAGCCAAGATCACGGCACCAGAGCCAAAAACATTCAGTACTTC	CASSQDHGTRAKNIQYF
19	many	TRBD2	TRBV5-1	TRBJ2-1	TGCGCCAGCAGCGAAAAAGCGGGACTAGCGGGAGGTATATACAATGAGCAGTTCTTC	CASSEKAGLAGGIYNEQFF